These T cell receptor beta chains were read from a single sample in a study of blood T cell repertoires in COVID-19. Some clones are missing from TCRdb's copy, which holds only in-frame ones; the method was immunoSEQ multiplex PCR. The sample lists roughly 410,000 clones; around 90% were seen once. The sample consisted of peripheral blood. All receptors come from a man aged 35 to 55 with acute or convalescent COVID-19. The conserved cysteine and the conserved F or W are not part of the CDR3 here.

v_call	j_call	cdr3_aa
TRBV5-1	TRBJ2-1	ASSPGGLAVVEQF
TRBV9	TRBJ2-3	ASSGSGGVSTDTQY
TRBV6-2/TRBV6-3	TRBJ2-2	ASSRLASGELF
TRBV28	TRBJ1-1	ASSSDRGNTEAF
TRBV7-9	TRBJ2-7	ASSLTQGGSEQY
TRBV9	TRBJ2-3	ASSVSPRTAADTQY
TRBV10-3	TRBJ2-7	AIRDTGYEQY
TRBV6-6	TRBJ1-3	ASSLTPDRALKGNTIY
TRBV27	TRBJ2-3	ASSSPWRGDVDTQY
TRBV11-2	TRBJ1-5	ASSRDRLDQPQH
TRBV4-1	TRBJ2-3	ASSQVGVRTDTQY
TRBV4-1	TRBJ1-1	ASSPDRDLNTEAF
TRBV6-1	TRBJ2-2	ASSEAGGRTAGDSGELF
TRBV4-2	TRBJ2-7	ASSPGQGNEQY
TRBV6-6	TRBJ1-1	ASRGQVNTEAF
TRBV27	TRBJ2-1	ASSLLAGSSYNEQF
TRBV30	TRBJ1-1	ASSTGGFEAF
TRBV2	TRBJ2-2	ASRVGLIGELF
TRBV4-3	TRBJ2-7	ASSQDRTGSYEQY
TRBV13	TRBJ1-6	ASSLGQGISPLH
TRBV4-1	TRBJ1-1	ASSRIQGEGAEAF
TRBV18	TRBJ1-5	ASSPPGTKYQPQH
TRBV9	TRBJ2-5	ASSVFERGARETQY
TRBV19	TRBJ2-3	ASTLNPGQGFTDTQY
TRBV29-1	TRBJ2-3	SAQTGIGDTQY
TRBV12-3/TRBV12-4	TRBJ1-1	ASSWRSEAF
TRBV27	TRBJ1-4	ASSKLNEKLF
TRBV11-2	TRBJ2-7	ASSLVGQGGEQY
TRBV2	TRBJ1-1	ASTVERNTEAF
TRBV27	TRBJ1-2	ASSLPPSGGSYGYT
TRBV5-4	TRBJ2-3	ASSPEVGARTDTQY
TRBV4-1	TRBJ1-5	ASSHGDRKNQPQH
TRBV11-3	TRBJ2-1	ASSLGHYEQF
TRBV19	TRBJ2-1	ASSIHIAGGVRQTNEQF
TRBV28	TRBJ2-1	ASLLAGYYNEQF
TRBV6-4	TRBJ2-3	ASSEEIAGADTQY
TRBV27	TRBJ2-5	ASSFRGQNHLPY
TRBV23-1	TRBJ2-2	ASSQYGTGDSTGELF
TRBV12-3/TRBV12-4	TRBJ1-1	ASRKDLTGGTF
TRBV9	TRBJ2-7	ASSARAQNYEQY
TRBV28	TRBJ1-6	ASSPGTGYNSPLH
TRBV21-1	TRBJ2-7	ASSKGGTSGSYEQY
TRBV18	TRBJ2-7	ASSPPKVRDGSYEQY
TRBV30	TRBJ2-1	AWSRAGYNEQF
TRBV9	TRBJ1-2	ASSPRGTVLRWDGYT
TRBV5-1	TRBJ2-7	ASSAGQTGTYEQY
TRBV7-9	TRBJ2-1	ASFGGRYNEQF
TRBV7-9	TRBJ1-1	ASSLDRATEAF
TRBV28	TRBJ2-1	ASSSLAGVYNEQF
TRBV7-3	TRBJ1-1	ASSVDRGWTEAF
TRBV19	TRBJ1-5	ASSIGLTGNQPQH
TRBV19	TRBJ1-5	ATRGGESGQPQH
TRBV2	TRBJ2-7	ASGGPYEQY
TRBV11-2	TRBJ2-7	ASSLGRTSGAEQY